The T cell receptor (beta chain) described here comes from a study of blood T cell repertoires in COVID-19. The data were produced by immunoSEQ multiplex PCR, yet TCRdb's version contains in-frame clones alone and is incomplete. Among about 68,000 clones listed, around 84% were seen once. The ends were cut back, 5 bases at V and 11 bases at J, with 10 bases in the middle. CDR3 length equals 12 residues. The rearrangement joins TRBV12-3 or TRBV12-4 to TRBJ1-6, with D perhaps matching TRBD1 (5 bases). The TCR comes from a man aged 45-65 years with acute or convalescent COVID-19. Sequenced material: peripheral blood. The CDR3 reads CASSTRATPLHF. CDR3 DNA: TGTGCCAGCAGTACCAGGGCGACACCCCTCCACTTT.